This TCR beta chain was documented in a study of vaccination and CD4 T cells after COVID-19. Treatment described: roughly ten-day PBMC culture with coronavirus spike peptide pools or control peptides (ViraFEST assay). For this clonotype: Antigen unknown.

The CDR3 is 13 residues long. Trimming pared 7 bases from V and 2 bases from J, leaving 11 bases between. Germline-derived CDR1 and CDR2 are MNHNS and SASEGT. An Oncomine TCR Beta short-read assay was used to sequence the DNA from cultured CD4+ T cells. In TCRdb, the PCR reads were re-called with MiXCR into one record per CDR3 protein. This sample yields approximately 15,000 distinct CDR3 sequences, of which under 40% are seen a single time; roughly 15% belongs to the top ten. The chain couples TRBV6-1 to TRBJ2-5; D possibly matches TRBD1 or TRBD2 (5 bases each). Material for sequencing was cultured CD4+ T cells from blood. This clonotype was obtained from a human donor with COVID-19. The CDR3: CASTKGPQETQYF. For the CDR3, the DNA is TGTGCCAGCACAAAGGGACCTCAAGAGACCCAGTACTTC.